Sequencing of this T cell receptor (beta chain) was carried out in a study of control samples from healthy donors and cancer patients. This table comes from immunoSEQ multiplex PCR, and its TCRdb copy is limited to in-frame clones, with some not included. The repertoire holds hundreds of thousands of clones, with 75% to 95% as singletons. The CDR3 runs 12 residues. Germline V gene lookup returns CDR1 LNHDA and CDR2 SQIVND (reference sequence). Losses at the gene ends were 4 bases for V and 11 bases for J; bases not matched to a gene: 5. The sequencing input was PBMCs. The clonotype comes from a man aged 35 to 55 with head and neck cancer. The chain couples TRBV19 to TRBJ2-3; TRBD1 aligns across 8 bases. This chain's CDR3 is CASSNFGTGQYF. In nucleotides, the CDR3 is TGTGCCAGTAGTAACTTTGGGACAGGGCAGTATTTT.